Following are 26 T cell receptor beta chains from one sample sequenced in a study of shared clonotypes between healthy human individuals. Repertoires were generated with immunoSEQ multiplex PCR, while TCRdb's copy carries only in-frame clones and drops some. The sample carries 2 million to 2.5 million clones, approximately 94% recorded once. Sequencing was carried out using naive CD4+ T cells sorted from blood. The subset here: CD45RA+ positively selected. Source of these receptors: a young man in good health.

This chain uses TRBV11-2 with TRBJ2-7; TRBD1 matches at 9 bases. The V gene end was trimmed by 5 bases and the J gene end by 4 bases; junction bases not matched to a gene: 9. Germline assignment: CDR1 SGHAT and CDR2 FQNNGV. The CDR3 consists of 15 residues. The CDR3 region is CASSNLGTGRYEQYF. The CDR3 DNA reads as TGTGCCAGCAGCAATCTAGGGACAGGGAGATACGAGCAGTACTTC.

The J gene is TRBJ1-6, the V gene TRBV5-1, with TRBD1 matching 9 bases. This CDR3 is 17 amino acids long. Per the germline V gene, CDR1 is SGHRS and CDR2 is YFSETQ. Germline trimming cut 0 bases from V and 12 bases from J; bases unmatched to any gene: 13. CDR3 in amino acids: CASSLAQGADLIRPLHF. As DNA, the CDR3 is TGCGCCAGCAGCTTGGCACAGGGGGCCGATTTAATTCGACCCCTCCACTTT. The full variable domain, completed using reference TRBV5-1 and TRBJ1-6, is KAGVTQTPRYLIKTRGQQVTLSCSPISGHRSVSWYQQTPGQGLQFLFEYFSETQRNKGNFPGRFSGRQFSNSRSEMNVSTLELGDSALYLCASSLAQGADLIRPLHFGNGTRLTVT.

J is TRBJ2-5 and V is TRBV11-3; D is possibly TRBD1 (5 bases). Looked up from germline, CDR1 is SGHNT and CDR2 is YENEEA. There are 13 residues in the CDR3. The V end was cut by 0 bases, the J end by 4 bases, with 6 bases between. The CDR3 DNA reads TGTGCCAGCAGCTTAGATCAGGGAGAGACCCAGTACTTC. This codes for CASSLDQGETQYF.

The genes are TRBV6-1 and TRBJ2-3; a possible D gene is TRBD1 (5 bases). With 4 bases removed from V and 3 bases from J, the gap between germline ends came to 11 bases. Germline V lookup: CDR1 MNHNS, CDR2 SASEGT. The CDR3 is made up of 14 amino acids. In DNA, the CDR3 is TGTGCCAGCAGTGTGGACATAATGACAGATACGCAGTATTTT. It translates to CASSVDIMTDTQYF.

This sequence joins TRBV10-3 and TRBJ2-3, with D possibly being TRBD1 (5 bases). Germline loops: CDR1 ENHRY, CDR2 SYGVKD. The CDR3 runs 17 residues. V was trimmed by 0 bases and J by 0 bases, leaving 13 bases between them. CDR3 protein: CAISESLGAASTDTQYF. CDR3 bases: TGTGCCATCAGTGAGTCCCTAGGGGCTGCCAGCACAGATACGCAGTATTTT.

The table lists this clone with a count of one. The chain is built from TRBV2 and TRBJ2-1; 11 bases align to TRBD2. Per germline, CDR1 SNHLY and CDR2 FYNNEI. The CDR3 loop spans 16 amino acids. V shed 3 bases, J shed 3 bases, and the junction held 4 bases outside the gene matches. The CDR3 region is CASSDFLAGGYNEQFF. CDR3 nucleotide sequence: TGTGCCAGCAGTGACTTCCTAGCGGGGGGCTACAATGAGCAGTTCTTC.

This rearrangement joins TRBV7-3 to TRBJ1-2; D perhaps matches TRBD1 (5 bases). The CDR3 totals 13 residues. The V gene's germline CDR1 is SGHTA and CDR2 FQGTGA. Trimming stripped 4 bases from V and 8 bases from J, with 14 bases between. The CDR3 DNA follows: TGTGCCAGCAGCTCATCCCCGGGGGGAGGCTACACCTTC. The encoded protein is CASSSSPGGGYTF.

The gene calls are TRBV7-6 and TRBJ2-2; TRBD2 matches at 7 bases. Germline values: CDR1 SGHVS, CDR2 FNYEAQ. V was pared by 3 bases and J by 6 bases, with 10 bases of the junction left unmatched. The CDR3 spans 16 residues. CDR3 nucleotides: TGTGCCAGCAGCTTGGGTGGTACTAGCGCGGCCGGGGAGCTGTTTTTT. It specifies CASSLGGTSAAGELFF. The variable domain in full, completed from reference TRBV7-6 and TRBJ2-2, reads GAGVSQSPRYKVTKRGQDVALRCDPISGHVSLYWYRQALGQGPEFLTYFNYEAQQDKSGLPNDRFSAERPEGSISTLTIQRTEQRDSAMYRCASSLGGTSAAGELFFGEGSRLTVL.

The V call is TRBV18, the J call TRBJ2-2; TRBD2 matches at 10 bases. This CDR3 is 16 amino acids long. With V trimmed by 4 bases and J by 4 bases, 6 bases remained unmatched. Per germline, CDR1 KGHSH and CDR2 LQKENI. CDR3 nucleotide sequence: TGTGCCAGCTCACGAATCCTAGCGGGAGCCACCGGGGAGCTGTTTTTT. Translating it yields CASSRILAGATGELFF.

A word on this clone: One junction end does not reproduce the germline sequence, and a read error may be involved. The CDR3 protein is CASSLGATGELFF. The CDR3, as DNA: TGTGCTAGCAGCTTAGGGGCAACCGGGGAGCTGTTTTTT. The chain has TRBV7-7 and TRBJ2-2; a weak D match, TRBD1 (5 bases). Looked up from germline, CDR1 is SSHAT and CDR2 is FNYEAQ (reference sequence). This CDR3 has 13 residues. Full variable domain (remainder filled in from reference TRBV7-7 and TRBJ2-2): GAGVSQSPRYKVTKRGQDVTLRCDPISSHATLYWYQQALGQGPEFLTYFNYEAQPDKSGLPSDRFSAERPEGSISTLTIQRTEQRDSAMYRCASSLGATGELFFGEGSRLTVL.

The chain couples TRBV6-6 to TRBJ2-7, with 7 positions matching TRBD1. Trimming at V came to 2 bases and at J to 6 bases, leaving 7 bases not matched to a gene. CDR3 length equals 14 residues. CDR1 and CDR2 (germline): MNHNY, SVGAGI (reference sequence). CDR3 protein: CASSYGGQKPEQYF. As DNA, the CDR3 is TGTGCCAGCAGTTACGGGGGACAGAAACCCGAGCAGTACTTC.

The DNA of the CDR3 is TGCGCCAGCAGTGATGGGGGGGCGGTGAATGAGCAGTTCTTC. Encoded protein: CASSDGGAVNEQFF. V and J are TRBV10-1 and TRBJ2-1, with D maybe TRBD2 (7 bases). Per germline, CDR1 WNHNN and CDR2 SYGVQD (reference sequence). This CDR3 has 14 amino acids. V lost 3 bases and J lost 7, with 13 bases in between.

The J gene is TRBJ2-2, the V gene TRBV6-5; 8 bases agree with TRBD1. V lost 2 bases and J lost 7; bases outside the gene matches: 3. The CDR3 has 14 amino acids. CDR1 is MNHEY and CDR2 is SVGAGI in the germline V gene. CDR3 DNA: TGTGCCAGCAGTTACGACAGGGGCGTCGGGGAGCTGTTTTTT. Residues: CASSYDRGVGELFF.

The chain combines TRBV7-9 with TRBJ1-1; D might be TRBD1 (6 bases). Per germline, CDR1 SEHNR and CDR2 FQNEAQ (reference sequence). The germline V and J ends were trimmed by 1 base and 1 base, with 16 bases remaining between them. The CDR3 sequence is 17 residues long. CDR3 protein: CASSLEGVVGWNTEAFF. The CDR3, as DNA: TGTGCCAGCAGCTTAGAGGGGGTGGTTGGATGGAACACTGAAGCTTTCTTT.

This clone has just one count. The chain employs TRBV2 and TRBJ2-1; D not certain. This CDR3 has 14 amino acids. Trimming shortened V by 3 bases and J by 3 bases, and 9 bases separated the two germline ends. From germline, CDR1 is SNHLY and CDR2 FYNNEI. The CDR3 sequence: CASSDGQYYNEQFF. CDR3 DNA: TGTGCCAGCAGTGACGGTCAGTACTACAATGAGCAGTTCTTC.

The rearrangement joins TRBV29-1 to TRBJ1-1, with TRBD1 matching over 11 bases. V was pared by 7 bases and J by 4 bases, with 5 bases of the junction left unmatched. The length of the CDR3 is 13 residues. CDR1 and CDR2 (germline): SQVTM, ANQGSEA. The CDR3 DNA reads as TGCAGCGCGAGAGGGACAGGGGGCACTGAAGCTTTCTTT. Residues: CSARGTGGTEAFF.

The rearrangement joins TRBV7-9 to TRBJ2-5; D unclear. CDR3 size: 15 residues. V lost 6 bases and J 4 bases, leaving 18 bases between the germline ends. The germline CDR1 and CDR2 sequences are SEHNR and FQNEAQ (reference sequence). In nucleotides, the CDR3 is TGTGCCAGCAGGACCGACATCCAACCTACAGAGACCCAGTACTTC. It specifies CASRTDIQPTETQYF.

This chain connects TRBV19 to TRBJ2-1, with D perhaps TRBD2 (5 bases). The V gene lost 3 bases and the J gene lost 3 bases, with 9 bases spanning the gap. Germline V gives CDR1 LNHDA, CDR2 SQIVND (reference sequence). CDR3 length: 14 residues. The CDR3 loop reads CASSIREFYNEQFF. Written as DNA, the CDR3 is TGTGCCAGTAGTATCCGGGAATTCTACAATGAGCAGTTCTTC.

This clone was found once. This chain joins TRBV2 and TRBJ2-7, with TRBD2 matching over 12 bases. V shed 5 bases, J shed 3 bases, and the junction held 5 bases outside the gene matches. There are 15 residues in the CDR3. The V gene's germline CDR1 is SNHLY and CDR2 FYNNEI. CDR3 residues: CASSPQGLAGYEQYF. Here the CDR3 DNA reads TGTGCCAGCAGTCCCCAGGGACTAGCGGGCTACGAGCAGTACTTC.

To note about this clone: One junction end does not reproduce the germline sequence, and a read error may be involved. The chain joins TRBV7-7 to TRBJ2-5; 7 nucleotides match TRBD1. This CDR3 spans 13 amino acids. Per the germline V gene, CDR1 is SSHAT and CDR2 is FNYEAQ (reference sequence). The CDR3 spells CASSQTGRETQYF. The CDR3 DNA is TGTGCTAGCAGCCAGACAGGGAGAGAGACCCAGTACTTC.

This rearrangement joins TRBV5-1 to TRBJ2-3; D remains unclear. The CDR3 length is 14 residues. CDR1 and CDR2 from the germline V gene are SGHRS and YFSETQ. Trimming took 0 bases from V and 5 from J, leaving 10 bases between them. The CDR3 protein is CASSLGWPEDTQYF. CDR3 DNA sequence: TGCGCCAGCAGCTTGGGTTGGCCGGAAGATACGCAGTATTTT.

The V call is TRBV19, the J call TRBJ2-3; TRBD2 aligns across 11 bases. The CDR3 sequence is 16 residues long. V gave up 7 bases and J gave up 1 base; unmatched junction bases: 7. Germline assignment: CDR1 LNHDA and CDR2 SQIVND (reference sequence). The DNA for the CDR3 is TGTGCCAGTACGTTCACTAGCGGGAGAGGCACAGATACGCAGTATTTT. This gives the protein CASTFTSGRGTDTQYF.

The rearrangement uses TRBV27 and TRBJ2-2, with a weak D call TRBD2 (5 bases). Germline CDR1 and CDR2: MNHEY and SMNVEV (reference sequence). CDR3 size: 17 residues. With 0 bases removed from V and 0 bases from J, the gap between germline ends came to 11 bases. The CDR3 loop is CASSLSLSGTNTGELFF. CDR3 in DNA: TGTGCCAGCAGTTTATCCCTAAGCGGAACGAACACCGGGGAGCTGTTTTTT.

CDR3 region: CASKGTSGLTEQFF. The CDR3 DNA sequence: TGTGCCAGCAAGGGGACTAGCGGATTGACGGAGCAGTTCTTC. This chain uses TRBV2 with TRBJ2-1, with 11 bases fitting TRBD2. V lost 7 bases and J lost 10; bases outside the gene matches: 9. Germline V gene lookup returns CDR1 SNHLY and CDR2 FYNNEI. This CDR3 spans 14 amino acids.

CDR3 in DNA: TGTGCCAGCAGTTCCCCCCAGGAGCAATCTAACTATGGCTACACCTTC. Encoded protein: CASSSPQEQSNYGYTF. The genes are TRBV27 and TRBJ1-2; D call uncertain. With 4 bases removed from V and 0 bases from J, the gap between germline ends came to 15 bases. This CDR3 has 16 amino acids. The germline gives CDR1 MNHEY, CDR2 SMNVEV (reference sequence).

The CDR3 here is CAISEHTASGSPYEQYF. The CDR3, as DNA: TGTGCCATCAGCGAGCACACGGCTAGCGGGAGCCCCTACGAGCAGTACTTC. V gene TRBV10-3 combines with J gene TRBJ2-7; TRBD2 aligns across 10 bases. The CDR3 is made up of 17 amino acids. The germline gives CDR1 ENHRY, CDR2 SYGVKD. The V and J ends lost 6 bases and 2 bases, in that order; junction bases with no gene match: 13.